The present entry profiles one TCR beta chain with its context. These data belong to a study of blood T cell repertoires in COVID-19. Using immunoSEQ multiplex PCR, the repertoire was profiled, and TCRdb retains in-frame clones only, with some absent. The sample includes over 120,000 clones, 78% of them seen just once. This CDR3 region has 11 residues. The V and J ends lost 6 bases and 8 bases respectively, with 11 bases between them. Germline loops: CDR1 DFQATT, CDR2 SNEGSKA (reference sequence). The sample taken for sequencing was peripheral blood. This TCR came from a woman aged 55-70 years with acute or convalescent COVID-19. The genes are TRBV20-1 and TRBJ2-1; tentatively, D is TRBD1 (6 bases). The CDR3 region has the DNA TGCAGTGCGGGACGGACAGATGAGCAGTTCTTC. This translates into CSAGRTDEQFF.